This TCR beta chain was identified during a study of molecular identifiers for immune sequencing clone quantification. CDR3 length equals 14 residues. Germline CDR1 reads SEHNR; CDR2 reads FQNEAQ (reference sequence). V lost 2 bases and J 1 base, leaving 8 bases between the germline ends. This clonotype has more than one count but fewer than ten. One entry per CDR3 protein, called by TCRdb with MiXCR from the PCR reads. The data contain more than 85,000 distinct CDR3 sequences, about 35% of them seen just once; the ten biggest clones take up 4% to 4.5%. This chain links TRBV7-9 with TRBJ2-5; D call uncertain. The material sequenced was naive CD8+ T cells from blood, with Jurkat cell RNA spiked in. Specified subset: FACS-sorted CD8+CD4-CCR7+CD45RA+ naive T cells. This receptor was obtained from a human donor in good health. Some libraries in this study had Jurkat cell RNA spiked in. In nucleotides, the CDR3 is TGTGCCAGCAGCTTATCGGACGGCCAAGAGACCCAGTACTTC. Protein sequence: CASSLSDGQETQYF.